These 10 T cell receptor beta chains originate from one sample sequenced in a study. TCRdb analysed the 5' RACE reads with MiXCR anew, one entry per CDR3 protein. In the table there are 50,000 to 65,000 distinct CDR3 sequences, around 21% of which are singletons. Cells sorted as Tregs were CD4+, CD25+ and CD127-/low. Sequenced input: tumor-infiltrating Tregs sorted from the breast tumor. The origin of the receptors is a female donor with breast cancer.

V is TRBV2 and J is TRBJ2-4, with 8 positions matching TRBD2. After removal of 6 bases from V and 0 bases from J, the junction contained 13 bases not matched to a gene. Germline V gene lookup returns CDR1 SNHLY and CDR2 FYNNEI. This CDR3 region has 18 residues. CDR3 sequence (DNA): TGTGCCAGCAGCGCGACTAGCGTGGGTTATATAGCCAAAAACATTCAGTACTTC. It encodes CASSATSVGYIAKNIQYF.

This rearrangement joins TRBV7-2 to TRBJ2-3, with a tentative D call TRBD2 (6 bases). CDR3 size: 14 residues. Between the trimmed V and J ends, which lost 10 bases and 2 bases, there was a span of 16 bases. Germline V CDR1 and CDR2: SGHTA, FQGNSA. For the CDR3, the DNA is TGTGCCACAGGGACTTACCTCTCCACAGATACGCAGTATTTT. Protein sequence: CATGTYLSTDTQYF.

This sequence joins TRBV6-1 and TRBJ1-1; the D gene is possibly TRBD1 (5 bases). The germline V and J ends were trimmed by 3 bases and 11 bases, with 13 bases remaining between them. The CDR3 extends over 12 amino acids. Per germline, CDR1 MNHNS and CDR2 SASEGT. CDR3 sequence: CASSDWDYRAFF. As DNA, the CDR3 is TGTGCCAGCAGTGACTGGGACTATAGGGCTTTCTTT.

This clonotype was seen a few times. This CDR3 is CASSLGVIRDTEAFF. Written as DNA, the CDR3 is TGCGCCAGCAGCTTGGGGGTAATCAGGGACACTGAAGCTTTCTTT. The gene calls are TRBV5-1 and TRBJ1-1; tentative D call: TRBD1 (5 bases). The germline V gene has CDR1 SGHRS and CDR2 YFSETQ. CDR3 length: 15 amino acids. V was cut by 0 bases and J by 3 bases, with 12 bases left in between.

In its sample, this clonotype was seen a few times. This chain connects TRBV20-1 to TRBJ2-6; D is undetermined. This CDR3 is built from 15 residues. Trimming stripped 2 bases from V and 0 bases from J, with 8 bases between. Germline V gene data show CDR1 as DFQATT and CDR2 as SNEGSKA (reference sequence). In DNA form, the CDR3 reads TGCAGTGCTAGAATGAGCAGCTCTGGGGCCAACGTCCTGACTTTC. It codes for CSARMSSSGANVLTF.

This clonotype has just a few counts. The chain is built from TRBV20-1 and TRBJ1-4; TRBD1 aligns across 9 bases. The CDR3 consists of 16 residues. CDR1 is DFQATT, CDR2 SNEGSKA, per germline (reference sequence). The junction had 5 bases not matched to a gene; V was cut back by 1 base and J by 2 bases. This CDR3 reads CSARAGQGSTNEKLFF. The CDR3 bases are TGCAGTGCTAGAGCGGGACAGGGTAGCACTAATGAAAAACTGTTTTTT.

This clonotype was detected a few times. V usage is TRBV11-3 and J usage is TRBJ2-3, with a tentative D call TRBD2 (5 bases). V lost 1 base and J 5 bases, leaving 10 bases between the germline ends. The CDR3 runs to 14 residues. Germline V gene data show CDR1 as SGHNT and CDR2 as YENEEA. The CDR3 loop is CASSLGGLRDTQYF. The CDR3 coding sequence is TGTGCCAGCAGCTTAGGCGGACTCCGAGATACGCAGTATTTT.

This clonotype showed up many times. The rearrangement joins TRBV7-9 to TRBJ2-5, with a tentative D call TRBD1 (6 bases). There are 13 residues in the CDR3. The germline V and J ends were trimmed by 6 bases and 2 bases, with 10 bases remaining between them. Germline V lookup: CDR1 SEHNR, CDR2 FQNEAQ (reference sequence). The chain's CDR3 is CASRTTGQETQYF. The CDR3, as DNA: TGTGCCAGCAGGACTACAGGGCAAGAGACCCAGTACTTC.

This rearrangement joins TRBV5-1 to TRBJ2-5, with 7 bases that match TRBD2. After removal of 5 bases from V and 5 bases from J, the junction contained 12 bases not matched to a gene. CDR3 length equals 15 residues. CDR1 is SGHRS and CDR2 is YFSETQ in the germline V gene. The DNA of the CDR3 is TGCGCCAGCAGAGCCGGGACTACCAGGTTGGAGACCCAGTACTTC. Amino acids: CASRAGTTRLETQYF.

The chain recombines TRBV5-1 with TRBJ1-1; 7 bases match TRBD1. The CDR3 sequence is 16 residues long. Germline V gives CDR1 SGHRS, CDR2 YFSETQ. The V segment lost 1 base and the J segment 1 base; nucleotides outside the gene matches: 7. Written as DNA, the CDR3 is TGCGCCAGCAGCTTGACGCGACAGGGAGGGAACACTGAAGCTTTCTTT. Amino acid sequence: CASSLTRQGGNTEAFF.